Listed below are T cell receptor beta chains from one sample, sequenced in a study of OX40 agonist ivuxolimab in advanced cancers. Profiled with immunoSEQ multiplex PCR; TCRdb holds only in-frame clones, not every one. The table lists 90,000 to 150,000 clones, 80% to 90% of them singletons. Source: CD4+ or CD8+ T cells sorted from blood, taken in a trial of the OX40 agonist ivuxolimab. The receptor set was obtained from an adult with an advanced solid tumor such as melanoma, head and neck, liver or kidney cancer. The conserved cysteine and the conserved F or W are not part of the CDR3 here. Clone size is not always given. Where it is, it says once, few, many or a class for expanded clones.

once	TRBJ2-1	TRBV9	ASSRGLAGAMGNEQF
-	TRBJ2-2	TRBV6-5	ASSRGGPNTGELF
-	TRBJ1-6	TRBV10-3	AISDREWEPLH
-	TRBJ1-1	TRBV4-3	ASSQDGRGQTF
-	TRBJ2-2	TRBV15	ATSLTLTAGELF
-	TRBJ2-1	TRBV28	ASKRGEASQF
-	TRBJ2-5	TRBV7-3	ASSLLPSGQGTQY
-	TRBJ1-5	TRBV28	ASSPIGNGQPQH
once	TRBJ1-4	TRBV28	ASSSGQGDEKLF
few	TRBJ1-6	TRBV19	ASKTTGANSPLH
-	TRBJ2-7	TRBV9	ASSVGQEVEQY
-	TRBJ2-5	TRBV6-6	ASRVTLVQETQY
-	TRBJ1-2	TRBV11-2	ASSPMGPNYGYT
once	TRBJ1-2	TRBV5-4	ASSFGLQANYGYT
-	TRBJ2-3	TRBV13	ASSPPVPLQQY
-	TRBJ2-1	TRBV5-1	ASSPAATQSYNEQF
-	TRBJ1-6	TRBV9	ASSSTTGVHSPLH
-	TRBJ2-7	TRBV7-2	ASSPGGSTGEQY
once	TRBJ1-4	TRBV29-1	SQGQGQGKLF
-	TRBJ1-5	TRBV18	ASSPDRTRNQPQH
once	TRBJ1-2	TRBV25-1	ASSAPPHNYGYT
-	TRBJ1-2	TRBV28	ASSTHLGAIGYT
-	TRBJ2-3	TRBV30	AWRFGGGTDTQY
-	TRBJ2-7	TRBV28	ASSLSQSYEQY
-	TRBJ2-2	TRBV19	ATTQGGGTGELF
once	TRBJ2-7	TRBV5-5	ASSLYGQGGSYEQY
-	TRBJ1-4	TRBV11-2	ASSFQASNEKLF